The 8 T cell receptor beta chains given below trace back to one sample, sequenced in a study of blood T cells in healthy people across ages. Sample-barcoded 5' priming and a J-beta primer mix drove a second PCR of 7 to 11 cycles. One entry per CDR3 protein results from TCRdb running MiXCR on the 5' RACE reads. The table includes 950,000 to 1,200,000 distinct CDR3 sequences, more than 30% detected once. The material sequenced was blood. The receptors were gathered from a man younger than 35 in good health.

The rearrangement uses TRBV20-1 and TRBJ1-5, with 7 bases lining up with TRBD1. Germline lookup yields CDR1 DFQATT and CDR2 SNEGSKA (reference sequence). The J segment lost 0 bases and the V segment lost 2 bases, leaving 4 bases of the junction unmatched. The CDR3 contains 15 residues. CDR3 nucleotide sequence: TGCAGTGCTAGATCAGGGGGTTATAGCAATCAGCCCCAGCATTTT. Translating gives CSARSGGYSNQPQHF.

In its sample, this clonotype was seen a few times. This chain connects TRBV2 to TRBJ2-1; 9 bases are a match to TRBD2. The J call may be wrong; the DNA end is better matched by TRBJ2-7. The CDR3 sequence is 14 residues long. Germline lookup yields CDR1 SNHLY and CDR2 FYNNEI. The chain's CDR3 is CASRRGGSYNEQYF. The CDR3 DNA is TGTGCCAGCAGGCGGGGGGGCTCCTACAATGAGCAGTACTTC.

The J gene is TRBJ2-1, the V gene TRBV20-1; no clear D. V dropped 3 bases and J dropped 10 bases, with 7 bases sitting between them. The CDR3 contains 10 residues. The V gene's germline CDR1 is DFQATT and CDR2 SNEGSKA (reference sequence). CDR3 residues: CSARVREQFF. The CDR3 DNA sequence: TGCAGTGCTAGGGTCCGGGAGCAGTTCTTC.

This rearrangement joins TRBV7-8 to TRBJ1-2; TRBD1 might be the D (5 bases). Looked up from germline, CDR1 is SGHVS and CDR2 is FQNEAQ. The CDR3 extends over 14 amino acids. Trimming cost V 5 bases and J 7 bases, with 17 bases left between them. The CDR3 DNA follows: TGTGCCAGCAGCCCTCAGACAGCCATAGGTGGCTACACCTTC. This encodes CASSPQTAIGGYTF. The whole variable domain, remainder taken from reference TRBV7-8 and TRBJ1-2, is GAGVSQSPRYKVAKRGQDVALRCDPISGHVSLFWYQQALGQGPEFLTYFQNEAQLDKSGLPSDRFFAERPEGSVSTLKIQRTQQEDSAVYLCASSPQTAIGGYTFGSGTRLTVV.

This clonotype was counted between two and nine times. V is TRBV9 and J is TRBJ1-1; D is unresolved. Germline values: CDR1 SGDLS, CDR2 YYNGEE. The CDR3 runs to 13 residues. V lost 6 bases and J 4 bases, leaving 13 bases between the germline ends. In DNA form, the CDR3 reads TGTGCCAGCACAGAAGCCCGTACCACTGAAGCTTTCTTT. Its translation: CASTEARTTEAFF.

This clonotype was recorded many times. The chain uses TRBV6-6 and TRBJ1-2; no reliable D call. Trimming left V 8 bases short and J 8 bases short, with 12 bases between. This CDR3 has 11 amino acids. Germline assignment: CDR1 MNHNY and CDR2 SVGAGI (reference sequence). CDR3 sequence: CASQAGGGYTF. As DNA, the CDR3 is TGTGCCAGCCAGGCCGGTGGGGGCTACACCTTC.

The V call is TRBV29-1, the J call TRBJ1-1; D is undetermined. This CDR3 is 15 amino acids long. V was clipped by 3 bases and J by 3 bases, with 17 bases between them. Germline loops: CDR1 SQVTM, CDR2 ANQGSEA. CDR3 bases: TGCAGCGTTGACAGCGTTGCGGGTACCCACACTGAAGCTTTCTTT. As protein: CSVDSVAGTHTEAFF.

The chain combines TRBV6-6 with TRBJ2-1; 9 bases are shared with TRBD2. The CDR3 consists of 14 residues. J gave up 9 bases and V 4 bases, and 7 bases lay outside the gene matches. CDR1 MNHNY and CDR2 SVGAGI come from the germline V gene (reference sequence). The CDR3 spells CASSFPGLAPEQFF. The CDR3 DNA reads as TGTGCCAGCAGTTTCCCGGGACTAGCCCCTGAGCAGTTCTTC.